The 15 T cell receptor beta chains given below trace back to one sample, sequenced in a study of T cell changes during pregnancy in multiple sclerosis. The data were produced by immunoSEQ multiplex PCR, yet TCRdb's version contains in-frame clones alone and is incomplete. The profile covers about 70,000 clones, with roughly 94% appearing a single time and 0.58% taken by the ten largest. The sample was peripheral blood, taken in the third trimester of pregnancy. The receptors here all came from a female donor with multiple sclerosis, enrolled in a pregnancy study.

The chain has TRBV30 and TRBJ2-2; TRBD2 agrees at 14 bases. The CDR3 runs to 17 residues. Trimming removed 2 bases from V and 7 bases from J; junction bases left unmatched: 9. Germline CDR1 is GTSNPN and CDR2 is SVGIG (reference sequence). CDR3 DNA sequence: TGTGCCTGGAGTACCCCGGGGACTAGCGGGGGAAACGGGGAGCTGTTTTTT. Amino acids: CAWSTPGTSGGNGELFF.

With regard to this clone: Mismatch with germline at one junction end may stem from a read error. This rearrangement joins TRBV7-2 to TRBJ2-1, with 7 bases fitting TRBD2. The length of the CDR3 is 14 residues. CDR1 is SGHTA, CDR2 FQGNSA, per germline. The chain's CDR3 is CASSLAVAGQEQFF. CDR3 coding DNA: TGTGCCAGCAGCCTAGCCGTAGCGGGCCAGGAGCAGTTCTTC.

DNA for the CDR3: TGTGCCAGCAAGGCAAGGGACAGATCCTACAATGAGCAGTTCTTC. Protein product: CASKARDRSYNEQFF. The chain combines TRBV2 with TRBJ2-1; 7 bases are a match to TRBD1. V was pared by 7 bases and J by 1 base, with 7 bases of the junction left unmatched. CDR1 SNHLY and CDR2 FYNNEI come from the germline V gene. The CDR3 is 15 amino acids.

V is TRBV4-3 and J is TRBJ2-3, with 9 bases lining up with TRBD2. The CDR3 runs to 18 residues. V gave up 0 bases and J gave up 4 bases; unmatched junction bases: 11. From germline, CDR1 is LGHNA and CDR2 YSLEER. CDR3: CASSQEVSGLAWADTQYF. CDR3 nucleotide sequence: TGCGCCAGCAGCCAAGAAGTAAGTGGACTAGCGTGGGCAGATACGCAGTATTTT.

The rearrangement links TRBV9 to TRBJ1-1; 7 bases agree with TRBD1. The CDR3 extends over 14 amino acids. V was clipped by 3 bases and J by 2 bases; unmatched bases: 4. Germline values: CDR1 SGDLS, CDR2 YYNGEE. The CDR3 DNA reads as TGTGCCAGCAGCGAGGCAGGGGGAAACACTGAAGCTTTCTTT. Amino acids: CASSEAGGNTEAFF.

The V and J genes are TRBV5-1 and TRBJ2-7; D is possibly TRBD2 (5 bases). CDR1 is SGHRS, CDR2 YFSETQ, per germline. The CDR3 length is 15 residues. The V end was cut by 2 bases, the J end by 2 bases, with 14 bases between. This CDR3 is CASSLGLNGPYEQYF. CDR3 bases: TGCGCCAGCAGCTTAGGACTTAACGGTCCCTACGAGCAGTACTTC.

J is TRBJ1-1 and V is TRBV7-2, with 8 nucleotides matching TRBD1. V shed 6 bases and J 3 bases; nucleotides not matched to a gene: 3. This CDR3 contains 13 residues. Looked up from germline, CDR1 is SGHTA and CDR2 is FQGNSA. The CDR3 coding sequence is TGTGCCAGCAGTTCGGACAGGGACACTGAAGCTTTCTTT. Its protein is CASSSDRDTEAFF.

The chain joins TRBV5-5 to TRBJ1-6; tentatively, D is TRBD1 (6 bases). Germline V gives CDR1 SGHKS, CDR2 YYEKEE (reference sequence). The CDR3 contains 16 residues. V shed 4 bases and J shed 10 bases, with 21 bases lying between them. The chain's CDR3 is CASSDWAGARKSPLHF. CDR3 coding DNA: TGTGCCAGCAGCGATTGGGCGGGGGCACGCAAATCACCCCTCCACTTT.

This chain uses TRBV27 with TRBJ2-3; the D gene is possibly TRBD1 (5 bases). The CDR3 is made up of 15 amino acids. V was pared by 3 bases and J by 6 bases, with 16 bases between. Germline-derived CDR1 and CDR2 are MNHEY and SMNVEV (reference sequence). The CDR3 DNA follows: TGTGCCAGCAGTTTGACGTCGACAGCGACGGATACGCAGTATTTT. This translates into CASSLTSTATDTQYF.

The genes are TRBV2 and TRBJ2-7, with D possibly TRBD1 on 5 matching bases. CDR3 length: 13 residues. With 5 bases removed from V and 7 bases from J, the gap between germline ends came to 15 bases. CDR1 SNHLY and CDR2 FYNNEI come from the germline V gene. CDR3 amino acids: CASSSAGWQEQYF. The CDR3 DNA reads TGTGCCAGCAGTTCCGCAGGGTGGCAGGAGCAGTACTTC.

The chain links TRBV2 to TRBJ1-5; 8 bases line up with TRBD1. V lost 4 bases, J lost 6 bases, and 5 bases stayed unmatched. This CDR3 is 14 amino acids long. The germline CDR1 and CDR2 sequences are SNHLY and FYNNEI. In nucleotides, the CDR3 is TGTGCCAGCAGTGCTGGACAGGGACTTCAGCCCCAGCATTTT. Its translation is CASSAGQGLQPQHF.

The chain is built from TRBV6-5 and TRBJ1-2, with TRBD1 matching over 8 bases. Germline trimming cut 6 bases from V and 5 bases from J; bases unmatched to any gene: 11. The germline V gene encodes CDR1 MNHEY and CDR2 SVGAGI. The CDR3 is 15 amino acids. CDR3 region: CASRTYKTGVYGYTF. The CDR3 nucleotides are TGTGCCAGCAGAACTTATAAGACAGGGGTTTATGGCTACACCTTC.

The chain is built from TRBV29-1 and TRBJ1-1; weak D call: TRBD1 (5 bases). CDR3 length equals 11 residues. The germline gives CDR1 SQVTM, CDR2 ANQGSEA. V shed 7 bases and J shed 2 bases, with 8 bases lying between them. CDR3 nucleotides: TGCAGCGGGGGCTTCAACACTGAAGCTTTCTTT. Translation: CSGGFNTEAFF.

This sequence joins TRBV7-9 and TRBJ1-1, with D possibly TRBD1 on 5 matching bases. Trimming shortened V by 5 bases and J by 4 bases, and 23 bases separated the two germline ends. Per the germline V gene, CDR1 is SEHNR and CDR2 is FQNEAQ (reference sequence). The CDR3 extends over 17 amino acids. For the CDR3, the DNA is TGTGCCAGCAGCCCCGGGGGGGTACGGTTGCGAGGCACTGAAGCTTTCTTT. This translates into CASSPGGVRLRGTEAFF.

The gene calls are TRBV30 and TRBJ2-5; D is uncertain. CDR3 length: 11 amino acids. V was pared by 3 bases and J by 4 bases, with 6 bases between. Germline V lookup: CDR1 GTSNPN, CDR2 SVGIG (reference sequence). The CDR3 protein is CAWSELETQYF. The CDR3 nucleotides are TGTGCCTGGAGCGAGCTAGAGACCCAGTACTTC.